Listed below are T cell receptor beta chains from one sample, sequenced in a study of sequential checkpoint blockade in melanoma. Sequencing used immunoSEQ multiplex PCR; TCRdb keeps in-frame clones, though not all of them. This table has 20,000 to 25,000 clones, roughly 80% appearing once. Sample: CD8+ T cells sorted from blood (inferred from file names), taken from a patient given nivolumab and ipilimumab in sequence. These receptors originate from a human donor with melanoma. Both conserved end residues are part of each CDR3. A D gene is named only where the DNA matches it firmly. Clone size, where shown, is once, few, many, or a class for clones that have expanded.

CDR3aa,CDR3nt,j_gene,v_gene,d_gene,abundance
CSGGDSESYEQYF,TGCAGCGGGGGGGACAGCGAGAGCTACGAGCAGTACTTC,TRBJ2-7,TRBV29-1,-,few
CATLPLQGVNTGELFF,TGTGCCACATTACCCCTACAGGGGGTGAACACCGGGGAGCTGTTTTTT,TRBJ2-2,TRBV6-6,TRBD1,-
CASSSIAGGVVNTQYF,TGTGCCAGCAGTTCAATAGCGGGGGGGGTGGTAAATACGCAGTATTTT,TRBJ2-3,TRBV6-6,TRBD2,few
CAISEWDSPYNEQFF,TGTGCCATCAGTGAATGGGACAGCCCCTACAATGAGCAGTTCTTC,TRBJ2-1,TRBV10-3,TRBD1,-
CASSQDGLGVQETQYF,TGTGCCAGCAGCCAAGACGGACTCGGGGTTCAAGAGACCCAGTACTTC,TRBJ2-5,TRBV4-2,-,few
CASSQDWGGGSPLHF,TGCGCCAGCAGCCAAGATTGGGGAGGTGGATCACCCCTCCACTTT,TRBJ1-6,TRBV4-3,-,-
CASSLGTSGRDEQYF,TGCGCCAGCAGCTTGGGGACTAGCGGGAGAGACGAGCAGTACTTC,TRBJ2-7,TRBV5-1,TRBD2,-
CASSFFPNTEAFF,TGTGCCAGCAGTTTTTTCCCTAACACTGAAGCTTTCTTT,TRBJ1-1,TRBV28,-,-
CASSTAYGYTF,TGTGCCAGCAGTACAGCATATGGCTACACCTTC,TRBJ1-2,TRBV28,-,few
CASSTGQPSGYGYTF,TGCGCCAGCAGCACGGGACAGCCCTCAGGCTATGGCTACACCTTC,TRBJ1-2,TRBV5-1,TRBD1,-
CASSFGSSGEQYF,TGTGCCAGCAGCTTTGGGAGTTCGGGCGAGCAGTACTTC,TRBJ2-7,TRBV7-7,-,-
CASSQRSGDTGELFF,TGCGCCAGCAGCCAACGGTCAGGGGACACCGGGGAGCTGTTTTTT,TRBJ2-2,TRBV4-1,-,-
CASSHSFGPSYEQYF,TGCGCCAGCAGCCATTCCTTTGGGCCTTCCTACGAGCAGTACTTC,TRBJ2-7,TRBV4-1,-,-
CASSLNWRSNRPAGF,TGTGCCAGCAGTTTGAACTGGCGATCAAACAGGCCCGCTGGTTTT,TRBJ1-6,TRBV27,-,-
CASSQARGYPDQPQHF,TGCGCCAGCAGCCAAGCCCGAGGGTATCCCGATCAGCCCCAGCATTTT,TRBJ1-5,TRBV4-3,-,-
CASSGDNNEQFF,TGTGCCAGCAGTGGGGACAACAATGAGCAGTTCTTC,TRBJ2-1,TRBV28,-,-
CASSLERDEQYF,TGTGCCAGCAGCTTGGAGAGGGACGAGCAGTACTTC,TRBJ2-7,TRBV5-6,-,-
CASSWTGSADTQYF,TGTGCCAGCAGCTGGACCGGGAGCGCAGATACGCAGTATTTT,TRBJ2-3,TRBV7-8,-,few
CASSLLAGGGDTQYF,TGTGCCAGCAGTCTACTAGCGGGAGGTGGCGATACGCAGTATTTT,TRBJ2-3,TRBV6-5,TRBD2,few
CASSEQNTGELFF,TGCGCCAGCAGTGAGCAGAACACCGGGGAGCTGTTTTTT,TRBJ2-2,TRBV10-1,-,-
CASTQASGGGYEQYF,TGTGCCAGCACCCAAGCCAGCGGGGGAGGCTACGAGCAGTACTTC,TRBJ2-7,TRBV7-2,TRBD2,-
CASSQDWNSGGTGELFF,TGCGCCAGCAGCCAAGATTGGAATAGCGGGGGCACCGGGGAGCTGTTTTTT,TRBJ2-2,TRBV4-3,TRBD2,-
CASSPTGLVYGYTF,TGTGCCAGCAGTCCGACAGGGCTGGTCTATGGCTACACCTTC,TRBJ1-2,TRBV28,TRBD1,-
CSVEVRRNYEQYF,TGCAGCGTTGAAGTTCGGCGGAATTACGAGCAGTACTTC,TRBJ2-7,TRBV29-1,-,-
CSGVGGGANTQYF,TGCAGCGGGGTGGGCGGGGGAGCTAATACGCAGTATTTT,TRBJ2-3,TRBV29-1,TRBD2,-
CASSSTRGIDSTDTQYF,TGTGCCAGCAGCTCCACCCGGGGGATCGATAGCACAGATACGCAGTATTTT,TRBJ2-3,TRBV5-8,-,-
CASRGPTGGTGNTIYF,TGTGCCAGCCGCGGCCCGACAGGGGGCACTGGAAACACCATATATTTT,TRBJ1-3,TRBV2,TRBD1,few
CASSYFDRNNSPLHF,TGTGCCAGCAGTTACTTCGACAGAAATAATTCACCCCTCCACTTT,TRBJ1-6,TRBV6-5,-,-
CASSFGAIYEQYF,TGCGCCAGCAGTTTTGGGGCCATCTACGAGCAGTACTTC,TRBJ2-7,TRBV27,-,once
CASSYPRNTGELFF,TGTGCCAGCAGTTACCCTCGGAACACCGGGGAGCTGTTTTTT,TRBJ2-2,TRBV6-5,-,once
CASGHTRVGELFF,TGTGCCAGCGGGCACACACGCGTCGGGGAGCTGTTTTTT,TRBJ2-2,TRBV11-2,-,-
CASSFTGPNEKLFF,TGCGCCAGCAGCTTCACAGGACCTAATGAAAAACTGTTTTTT,TRBJ1-4,TRBV5-1,-,-
CATSLLNTEAFF,TGTGCCACCAGCCTTTTGAACACTGAAGCTTTCTTT,TRBJ1-1,TRBV15,-,-